Presented here are 15 T cell receptor beta chains from one specimen sequenced in a study of blood T cell repertoires in COVID-19. Clones were read by immunoSEQ multiplex PCR, and TCRdb kept only the in-frame ones, dropping some. The repertoire includes 250,000 to 350,000 clones, 86% of them detected once, and about 10% sits in the top ten. The sample taken for sequencing was PBMCs or T cells enriched from blood (not recorded which). Receptor source: a woman between 18 and 30 years old who had recovered from COVID-19.

The chain combines TRBV28 with TRBJ1-2; 11 positions agree with TRBD1. J lost 7 bases, V lost 5 bases, and 9 bases had no gene match. The CDR3 runs to 15 residues. Germline-derived CDR1 and CDR2 are MDHEN and SYDVKM. The CDR3 is CASSVFRTGGPGYTF. The CDR3 DNA follows: TGTGCCAGCAGTGTATTTCGGACAGGGGGCCCTGGCTACACCTTC.

The chain has TRBV5-1 and TRBJ2-3; possible D gene TRBD1, 6 bases. With 4 bases removed from V and 3 bases from J, the gap between germline ends came to 12 bases. Germline-derived CDR1 and CDR2 are SGHRS and YFSETQ. There are 14 residues in the CDR3. The CDR3 bases are TGCGCCAGCAGCAATGAACAGGGAACAGATACGCAGTATTTT. It codes for CASSNEQGTDTQYF.

The rearrangement links TRBV21-1 to TRBJ2-1; the table's D call of TRBD2 was not tested on the DNA. TRBV21-1 is a known pseudogene. The CDR3 is 15 residues long. The CDR3 reads CASSKEPGMGNEQFF. DNA of the CDR3: TGTGCCAGCAGCAAAGAGCCGGGGATGGGCAATGAGCAGTTCTTC.

This chain connects TRBV12-1 to TRBJ2-3; the table names TRBD2, a call not compared with the DNA. TRBV12-1 is a pseudogene. The CDR3 is 15 amino acids. The CDR3 loop reads CASTLSRGYTDTQYF. DNA of the CDR3: TGTGCCAGCACCCTATCGCGGGGATACACAGATACGCAGTATTTT.

The chain joins TRBV5-1 to TRBJ1-6; the D gene is possibly TRBD1 (6 bases). The CDR3 is 17 amino acids. Germline values: CDR1 SGHRS, CDR2 YFSETQ. Trimming pared 4 bases from V and 0 bases from J, leaving 14 bases between. CDR3 DNA: TGCGCCAGCAGCCGCAATCTACAGGGCTCCTATAATTCACCCCTCCACTTT. It specifies CASSRNLQGSYNSPLHF.

The V and J genes are TRBV18 and TRBJ1-1; D is undetermined. Germline CDR1 and CDR2: KGHSH and LQKENI. This CDR3 is 14 amino acids long. The germline V and J ends were trimmed by 2 bases and 1 base, with 8 bases remaining between them. CDR3: CASSPSSGNTEAFF. DNA of the CDR3: TGTGCCAGCTCACCAAGTTCAGGGAACACTGAAGCTTTCTTT. The whole variable domain, remainder taken from reference TRBV18 and TRBJ1-1, is NAGVMQNPRHLVRRRGQEARLRCSPMKGHSHVYWYRQLPEEGLKFMVYLQKENIIDESGMPKERFSAEFPKEGPSILRIQQVVRGDSAAYFCASSPSSGNTEAFFGQGTRLTVV.

The V call is TRBV2, the J call TRBJ1-2, with TRBD1 matching over 7 bases. Trimming took 9 bases from V and 4 from J; bases not matched to a gene: 8. This CDR3 has 13 residues. In germline, CDR1 is SNHLY, CDR2 FYNNEI. CDR3 bases: TGTGCCAGGGATGACAGGGCAGGCTATGGCTACACCTTC. This sequence encodes CARDDRAGYGYTF.

The V call is TRBV4-1, the J call TRBJ1-4, with 9 bases aligning to TRBD1. The germline V gene encodes CDR1 MGHRA and CDR2 YSYEKL. The CDR3 length is 17 residues. Trimming cost V 4 bases and J 0 bases; bases outside gene matches: 6. CDR3: CASSPDRGDSTNEKLFF. The DNA for the CDR3 is TGCGCCAGCAGCCCTGACAGGGGGGACTCAACTAATGAAAAACTGTTTTTT.

V and J are TRBV12-3 or TRBV12-4 and TRBJ1-6, with D uncertain. Trimming removed 0 bases from V and 12 bases from J, with 9 bases in between. The CDR3 has 13 amino acids. The CDR3 spells CASSLAELQPLHF. CDR3 DNA: TGTGCCAGCAGTTTAGCCGAACTTCAACCCCTCCACTTT.

This chain links TRBV10-1 with TRBJ2-5; possibly TRBD1 for D (6 bases). CDR1 WNHNN and CDR2 SYGVQD come from the germline V gene (reference sequence). This CDR3 is built from 12 residues. The V gene lost 6 bases and the J gene lost 1 base, with 6 bases spanning the gap. CDR3 bases: TGCGCCAGCAGGGACAGCCAAGAGACCCAGTACTTC. Its protein product is CASRDSQETQYF.

The chain joins TRBV27 to TRBJ1-5; D unclear. V was shortened by 2 bases and J by 10 bases, with 18 bases between the two germline ends. The CDR3 runs to 15 residues. The germline CDR1 and CDR2 sequences are MNHEY and SMNVEV (reference sequence). CDR3 amino acids: CASSLGGLAGPPQHF. CDR3 bases: TGTGCCAGCAGTTTAGGTGGTTTGGCAGGCCCTCCCCAGCATTTT.

The chain links TRBV28 to TRBJ1-2, with D tentatively TRBD1 (5 bases). CDR1 is MDHEN, CDR2 SYDVKM, per germline. The V end lost 7 bases, the J end lost 6 bases, and 15 bases lay between the germline ends. The CDR3 spans 13 residues. CDR3 in amino acids: CASIQGDFNGYTF. Written as DNA, the CDR3 is TGTGCCAGCATCCAAGGGGATTTCAATGGCTACACCTTC.

The chain joins TRBV3-1 (or the pseudogene TRBV3-2) to TRBJ1-3; possible D gene TRBD1, 5 bases. The germline gives CDR1 LGHDT, CDR2 YNNKEL (reference sequence). Trimming shortened V by 1 base and J by 0 bases, and 13 bases separated the two germline ends. CDR3 length: 17 residues. CDR3 loop: CASSQAWGDHSGNTIYF. The CDR3 nucleotides are TGTGCCAGCAGCCAAGCATGGGGGGACCACTCTGGAAACACCATATATTTT.

The chain employs TRBV29-1 and TRBJ2-7; D might be TRBD1 (5 bases). Trimming shortened V by 4 bases and J by 1 base, and 14 bases separated the two germline ends. Germline lookup yields CDR1 SQVTM and CDR2 ANQGSEA. The CDR3 consists of 14 residues. The CDR3 loop is CSVAESGSSYEQYF. The CDR3 bases are TGCAGCGTTGCGGAGTCAGGGTCATCCTACGAGCAGTACTTC.

The chain carries TRBV5-6 and TRBJ2-7; weak D call: TRBD2 (7 bases). Trimming removed 2 bases at V and 3 bases at J, with 12 bases between. The CDR3 consists of 14 residues. CDR1 SGHDT and CDR2 YYEEEE come from the germline V gene. This CDR3 is CASSFRGALYEQYF. In nucleotides, the CDR3 is TGTGCCAGCAGCTTTCGGGGGGCCCTCTACGAGCAGTACTTC.